This entry lists 18 T cell receptor beta chains sequenced from one sample in a study of OX40 agonist ivuxolimab in advanced cancers. The table came from immunoSEQ multiplex PCR; TCRdb's copy has only in-frame clones and leaves some out. Counted here are roughly 60,000 clones, 75% to 95% occurring once; the ten biggest clones make up roughly 0.45%. The input for sequencing was CD4+ or CD8+ T cells sorted from blood, taken in a trial of the OX40 agonist ivuxolimab. These receptors all stem from an adult with an advanced solid tumor such as melanoma, head and neck, liver or kidney cancer.

The gene calls are TRBV9 and TRBJ2-1; D is perhaps TRBD2 (6 bases). Germline CDR1 and CDR2: SGDLS and YYNGEE. The CDR3 is made up of 17 amino acids. V lost 0 bases and J lost 2, with 15 bases in between. CDR3 sequence: CASSVAKSGTAYNEQFF. As DNA, the CDR3 is TGTGCCAGCAGCGTAGCGAAATCCGGGACTGCCTACAATGAGCAGTTCTTC.

The rearrangement uses TRBV9 and TRBJ2-6, with D unclear. The germline V and J ends were trimmed by 3 bases and 0 bases, with 10 bases remaining between them. This CDR3 region has 16 residues. Germline V lookup: CDR1 SGDLS, CDR2 YYNGEE. CDR3 protein: CASSAGVSSGANVLTF. For the CDR3, the DNA is TGTGCCAGCAGCGCTGGGGTTTCCTCTGGGGCCAACGTCCTGACTTTC.

In this sample, this clone turned up once. The genes are TRBV6-5 and TRBJ1-4, with D unclear. The CDR3 consists of 15 residues. The ends were cut back, 0 bases at V and 3 bases at J, with 8 bases in the middle. Germline V lookup: CDR1 MNHEY, CDR2 SVGAGI. Here the CDR3 reads CASSYSGVPNEKLFF. The CDR3 region has the DNA TGTGCCAGCAGTTACTCCGGGGTTCCTAATGAAAAACTGTTTTTT.

The genes are TRBV6-1 and TRBJ2-7; D not resolved. The CDR3 runs 14 residues. V was shortened by 6 bases and J by 4 bases, with 16 bases between the two germline ends. From germline, CDR1 is MNHNS and CDR2 SASEGT. In nucleotides, the CDR3 is TGTGCCAGCAGCGGAGACGGGCTCGGGTACGAGCAGTACTTC. It codes for CASSGDGLGYEQYF.

The chain employs TRBV6-1 and TRBJ1-6; D is undetermined. Germline V lookup: CDR1 MNHNS, CDR2 SASEGT. The CDR3 length is 12 residues. Trimming removed 6 bases from V and 6 bases from J, with 6 bases in between. In nucleotides, the CDR3 is TGTGCCAGCAGCAAAATTAATTCACCCCTCCACTTT. The encoded protein is CASSKINSPLHF.

In DNA, the CDR3 is TGCGCCAGCAGCCCCGGGACAGGAAGCAATCAGCCCCAGCATTTT. Protein product: CASSPGTGSNQPQHF. The chain couples TRBV5-1 to TRBJ1-5, with 8 positions matching TRBD1. CDR1 is SGHRS, CDR2 YFSETQ, per germline. The junction had 4 bases not matched to a gene; V was cut back by 4 bases and J by 1 base. The CDR3 length is 15 residues.

The gene calls are TRBV30 and TRBJ2-7; D not resolved. CDR1 is GTSNPN, CDR2 SVGIG, per germline (reference sequence). The CDR3 loop spans 14 amino acids. The ends were cut back, 0 bases at V and 2 bases at J, with 11 bases in the middle. The CDR3 is CAWSVTTTTYEQYF. CDR3 DNA sequence: TGTGCCTGGAGTGTTACCACAACTACCTACGAGCAGTACTTC.

The chain uses TRBV5-1 and TRBJ2-2; weak D call: TRBD2 (6 bases). Germline V CDR1 and CDR2: SGHRS, YFSETQ. This CDR3 is built from 16 residues. Trimming took off 0 bases at V and 3 bases at J, with 12 bases between the two ends. This CDR3 reads CASSLATSIDTGELFF. CDR3 in DNA: TGCGCCAGCAGCTTGGCTACTAGCATTGACACCGGGGAGCTGTTTTTT.

V is TRBV27 and J is TRBJ2-4, with 7 nucleotides matching TRBD1. This CDR3 comprises 15 residues. After removal of 5 bases from V and 0 bases from J, the junction contained 4 bases not matched to a gene. CDR1 MNHEY and CDR2 SMNVEV come from the germline V gene (reference sequence). CDR3 in DNA: TGTGCCAGCAGTCCAACAGGGGTAGCCAAAAACATTCAGTACTTC. Translating gives CASSPTGVAKNIQYF.

The gene calls are TRBV10-1 and TRBJ2-7; no firm D call. The CDR3 spans 15 residues. Germline V gene data show CDR1 as WNHNN and CDR2 as SYGVQD (reference sequence). V shed 5 bases and J shed 1 base, with 15 bases lying between them. Here the CDR3 reads CASSIGPPDSYEQYF. Here the CDR3 DNA reads TGCGCCAGCAGTATAGGACCTCCAGATTCCTACGAGCAGTACTTC.

The V and J genes are TRBV28 and TRBJ2-5, with 11 bases identical to TRBD1. CDR3 length equals 14 residues. With V trimmed by 4 bases and J by 7 bases, 5 bases remained unmatched. Germline CDR1 MDHEN, CDR2 SYDVKM. The CDR3 sequence is CASSSGTGGGTQYF. The CDR3 coding sequence is TGTGCCAGCAGTTCCGGGACAGGGGGAGGGACCCAGTACTTC.

The chain employs TRBV19 and TRBJ2-7; D is perhaps TRBD1 or TRBD2 (5 bases each). V lost 4 bases and J lost 2, with 9 bases in between. Per the germline V gene, CDR1 is LNHDA and CDR2 is SQIVND (reference sequence). The CDR3 has 13 residues. For the CDR3, the DNA is TGTGCCAGTAGTACGCAGGGAGCCTACGAGCAGTACTTC. Translating it yields CASSTQGAYEQYF.

This clone was observed a single time. The chain combines TRBV30 with TRBJ2-7, with 9 bases identical to TRBD2. CDR3 length: 14 residues. V lost 1 base to trimming and J lost 3 bases; unmatched junction nucleotides: 4. Germline values: CDR1 GTSNPN, CDR2 SVGIG (reference sequence). CDR3 sequence: CAWSATSGFYEQYF. The CDR3 DNA is TGTGCCTGGAGTGCGACTAGCGGATTCTACGAGCAGTACTTC. Looking up the rest from reference TRBV30 and TRBJ2-7 gives the full variable domain: SQTIHQWPATLVQPVGSPLSLECTVEGTSNPNLYWYRQAAGRGLQLLFYSVGIGQISSEVPQNLSASRPQDRQFILSSKKLLLSDSGFYLCAWSATSGFYEQYFGPGTRLTVT.

This chain joins TRBV19 and TRBJ1-1; D uncertain. CDR1 LNHDA and CDR2 SQIVND come from the germline V gene (reference sequence). This CDR3 is 13 amino acids long. The germline V and J ends were trimmed by 4 bases and 4 bases, with 10 bases remaining between them. The CDR3 coding sequence is TGTGCCAGTAGTAGAGTACTGGCCACTGAAGCTTTCTTT. Protein: CASSRVLATEAFF.

The rearrangement joins TRBV18 to TRBJ1-1; D is perhaps TRBD1 (5 bases). V lost 4 bases to trimming and J lost 1 base, with 10 bases between them. Per the germline V gene, CDR1 is KGHSH and CDR2 is LQKENI. This CDR3 is 14 amino acids long. The DNA for the CDR3 is TGTGCCAGCTCACTAGGGGAGGGGAACACTGAAGCTTTCTTT. Translating gives CASSLGEGNTEAFF.

The count of this clone is one. The chain recombines TRBV18 with TRBJ1-2; a possible D gene is TRBD1 (5 bases). This CDR3 is built from 14 residues. In germline, CDR1 is KGHSH, CDR2 LQKENI. V shed 4 bases and J shed 7 bases, with 16 bases lying between them. CDR3 nucleotide sequence: TGTGCCAGCTCACGGGGGGAGAGAGGTTCTGGCTACACCTTC. It is translated as CASSRGERGSGYTF.

This clone was found once. CDR3 nucleotide sequence: TGTGCCTGGAGTGTTCAGATCCAAGAGACCCAGTACTTC. It encodes CAWSVQIQETQYF. This rearrangement joins TRBV30 to TRBJ2-5; no reliable D call. Between the trimmed V and J ends, which lost 0 bases and 1 base, there was a span of 6 bases. Germline V CDR1 and CDR2: GTSNPN, SVGIG (reference sequence). The CDR3 spans 13 residues.

This clone has a single count. The rearrangement links TRBV19 to TRBJ2-2; 7 positions match TRBD1. Germline lookup yields CDR1 LNHDA and CDR2 SQIVND (reference sequence). Losses at the gene ends were 10 bases for V and 4 bases for J; bases not matched to a gene: 3. There are 12 residues in the CDR3. The CDR3 DNA follows: TGTGCCACACAGGGGATCACCGGGGAGCTGTTTTTT. Encoded protein: CATQGITGELFF.